These T cell receptor beta chains were read from a single sample in a study of cytomegalovirus exposure and HLA in healthy donors. Clones were sequenced by immunoSEQ multiplex PCR, and TCRdb holds only the in-frame ones, with some missing. The sample has approximately 52,000 clones. The sample taken for sequencing was PBMCs. These receptors originate from a woman in her sixties or seventies in good health and CMV-seropositive. Each CDR3 is given with its conserved first and last residue. A D gene is named only where the DNA matches it firmly.

TRBJ1-3 TRBD1 TRBV25-1 TGTGCCAGCAGGGACAGGGGAGGAGGAAACACCATATATTTT CASRDRGGGNTIYF
TRBJ2-7 . TRBV28 TGTGCCAGCAGTTTTATGGGGCCCTACGAGCAGTACTTC CASSFMGPYEQYF
TRBJ2-3 . TRBV5-1 TGCGCCAGCAGCTTGGTCGGGGGATCAGATACGCAGTATTTT CASSLVGGSDTQYF
TRBJ1-4 . TRBV18 TGTGCCAGCTCACCAATATCAGAAACTAATGAAAAACTGTTTTTT CASSPISETNEKLFF
TRBJ2-7 TRBD1 TRBV7-9 TGTGCCAGCAGCTATACAGGGGGCGTCAACGAGCAGTACTTC CASSYTGGVNEQYF
TRBJ1-5 . TRBV6-5 TGTGCCAGCAGTCGCAGGGATAGCAATCAGCCCCAGCATTTT CASSRRDSNQPQHF
TRBJ2-1 TRBD1 TRBV10-3 TGTGCCGCTCGGCGGGGGACAGGGGACAATGAGCAGTTCTTC CAARRGTGDNEQFF
TRBJ2-7 TRBD2 TRBV29-1 TGCAGCGTCCTCGGACTAGAAGCCACCTACGAGCAGTACTTC CSVLGLEATYEQYF
TRBJ2-7 . TRBV5-1 TGCGCCAGCAGCTTGGCCCCAGGGTTGACCTCCTACGAGCAGTACTTC CASSLAPGLTSYEQYF
TRBJ2-7 TRBD1 TRBV12-5 TGTGCTAGTCTGAGGGACAGCCTTACCTACGAGCAGTACTTC CASLRDSLTYEQYF
TRBJ2-1 . TRBV7-7 TGTGCTAGCAGCGGCGTGGGGGCCCCCTACAATGAGCAGTTCTTC CASSGVGAPYNEQFF
TRBJ2-5 . TRBV9 TGTGCCAGCAGCGTAGTAGAACAAGAGACCCAGTACTTC CASSVVEQETQYF
TRBJ1-4 TRBD1 TRBV5-1 TGCGCCAGCAGCTCGGGACAGGGCGGGGAAAAACTGTTTTTT CASSSGQGGEKLFF
TRBJ2-7 TRBD1 TRBV9 TGTGCCAGCAGCCCCCGGGACAGGGGAAGATACGAGCAGTACTTC CASSPRDRGRYEQYF
TRBJ1-2 TRBD1 TRBV19 TGTGCCAGTAGCACTTCAACAGGGGGAGGCTATGGCTACACCTTC CASSTSTGGGYGYTF
TRBJ1-2 TRBD1 TRBV29-1 TGCGGCTGCGACAGGGGAACCTATGGCTACACCTTC CGCDRGTYGYTF
TRBJ2-3 . TRBV18 TGTGCCAGCTCTCCCTTGAGTCCGCCGGATACGCAGTATTTT CASSPLSPPDTQYF
TRBJ2-5 . TRBV5-5 TGTGCCAGCAGCTTGGCAGGGAAAGAGACCCAGTACTTC CASSLAGKETQYF
TRBJ1-5 TRBD1 TRBV19 TGTGCCAGTAGCCTTGGGACAGATAGCAATCAGCCCCAGCATTTT CASSLGTDSNQPQHF
TRBJ2-3 . TRBV19 TGTGCCAGTAGTATTCGTCAGGGTGCAGATACGCAGTATTTT CASSIRQGADTQYF
TRBJ2-5 . TRBV5-1 TGCGCCAGCAGCCCTTGGACAGCACAAGAGACCCAGTACTTC CASSPWTAQETQYF
TRBJ1-1 TRBD1 TRBV6-5 TGTGCCAGCAGTCCCAGACAGGGGAACACTGAAGCTTTCTTT CASSPRQGNTEAFF
TRBJ1-2 . TRBV5-1 TGCGCCAGCAGCTTGGGGCAGGGAACCTCCTATGGCTACACCTTC CASSLGQGTSYGYTF
TRBJ1-1 TRBD1 TRBV9 TGTGCCAGCAGTGAGGGGGGACAGGGAATTTATACTGAAGCTTTCTTT CASSEGGQGIYTEAFF